Here is one T cell receptor beta chain with its context. This sample is part of a study of patients and donors after allogeneic stem cell transplantation. The CDR3 totals 17 residues. Germline V gene sequence: CDR1 SGHDN, CDR2 FVKESK. Trimming removed 0 bases from V and 4 bases from J, with 17 bases in between. Using its own MiXCR run on the RT-PCR reads, TCRdb lists one record per CDR3 protein. Of some 960,000 distinct CDR3 sequences in the sample, under 20% are singletons; the top ten hold 5.5% to 6.5%. The receptor comes from a human donor who was either an allogeneic HSCT recipient or a stem cell or donor lymphocyte infusion donor (not recorded which). It is not recorded whose cells these are; they may come from a transplant donor. The sample taken for sequencing was blood, either unsorted or a sorted T cell fraction (not recorded which). The V gene is TRBV14, the J gene TRBJ2-3; TRBD1 or TRBD2 may be the D gene (6 bases each). The CDR3 protein is CASSQDAGTTPADTQYF. In nucleotides, the CDR3 is TGTGCCAGCAGCCAAGATGCGGGGACAACCCCCGCAGATACGCAGTATTTT. The full variable domain, rest sourced from reference TRBV14 and TRBJ2-3, is EAGVTQFPSHSVIEKGQTVTLRCDPISGHDNLYWYRRVMGKEIKFLLHFVKESKQDESGMPNNRFLAERTGGTYSTLKVQPAELEDSGVYFCASSQDAGTTPADTQYFGPGTRLTVL.